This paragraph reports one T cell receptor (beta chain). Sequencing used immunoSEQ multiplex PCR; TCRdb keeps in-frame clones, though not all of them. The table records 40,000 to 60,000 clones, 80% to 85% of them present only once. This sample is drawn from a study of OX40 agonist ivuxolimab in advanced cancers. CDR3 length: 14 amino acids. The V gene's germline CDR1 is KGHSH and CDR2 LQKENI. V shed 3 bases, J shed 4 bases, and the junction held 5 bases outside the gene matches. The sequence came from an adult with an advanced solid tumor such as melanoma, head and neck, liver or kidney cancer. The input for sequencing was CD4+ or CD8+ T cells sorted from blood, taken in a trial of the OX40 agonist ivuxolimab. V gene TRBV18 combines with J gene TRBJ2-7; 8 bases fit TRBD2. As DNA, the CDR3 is TGTGCCAGCTCACCCCCAAGCGGGAGTTACGAGCAGTACTTC. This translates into CASSPPSGSYEQYF. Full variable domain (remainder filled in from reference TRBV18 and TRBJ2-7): NAGVMQNPRHLVRRRGQEARLRCSPMKGHSHVYWYRQLPEEGLKFMVYLQKENIIDESGMPKERFSAEFPKEGPSILRIQQVVRGDSAAYFCASSPPSGSYEQYFGPGTRLTVT.